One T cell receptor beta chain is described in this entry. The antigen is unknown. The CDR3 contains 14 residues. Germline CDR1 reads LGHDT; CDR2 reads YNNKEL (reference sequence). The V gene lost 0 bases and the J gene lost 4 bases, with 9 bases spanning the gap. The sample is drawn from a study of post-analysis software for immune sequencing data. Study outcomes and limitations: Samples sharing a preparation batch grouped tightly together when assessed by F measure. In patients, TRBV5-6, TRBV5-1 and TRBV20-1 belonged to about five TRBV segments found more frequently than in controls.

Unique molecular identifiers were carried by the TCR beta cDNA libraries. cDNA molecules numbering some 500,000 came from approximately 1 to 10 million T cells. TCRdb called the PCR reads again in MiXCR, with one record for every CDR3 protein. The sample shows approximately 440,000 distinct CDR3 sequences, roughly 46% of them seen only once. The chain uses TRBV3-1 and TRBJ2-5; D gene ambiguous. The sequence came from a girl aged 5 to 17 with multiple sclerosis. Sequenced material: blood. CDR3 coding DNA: TGTGCCAGCAGCCAAGACAGTTCCGGAGAGACCCAGTACTTC. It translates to CASSQDSSGETQYF.